The clone carrying this T cell receptor beta chain was detected many times. Antigen specificity is unknown. This sample stems from a study of Graves' ophthalmopathy and Graves' hyperthyroidism. Other autoimmune diseases, uncontrolled infections, pregnancy or lactation excluded patients from enrollment. Diagnosis relied on clinical symptoms, serum thyroxine, TRAb, thyroid ultrasound and orbital computed tomography. RNA transcripts served as template for amplifying TCR beta CDR3 sequences. Second-round multiplex PCR came after first-round RT-PCR with HTBI primers. TCRdb called the multiplex PCR reads again in MiXCR, with one record for every CDR3 protein. The sample contains roughly 420,000 distinct CDR3 sequences, under 25% of which appear only once. Regarding the study as a whole: It was with roughly 71% sensitivity and around 75% specificity that the model predicted ophthalmopathy progression.

This CDR3 is built from 14 residues. Germline CDR1 and CDR2: SNHLY and FYNNEI. The V and J ends lost 4 bases and 3 bases respectively, with 10 bases between them. Input material: peripheral blood. This TCR was recovered from a woman under 30 with stable Graves' hyperthyroidism. V is TRBV2 and J is TRBJ1-5; no clear D gene. CDR3 coding DNA: TGTGCCAGCAGTGGCCAGGCGATCAATCAGCCCCAGCATTTT. Protein product: CASSGQAINQPQHF.